This TCR beta chain was retrieved from a study of T cell responses to AZD1222 COVID-19 vaccine. Study-wide context: Second-dose intervals near 4 or 12 weeks were combined.

As regards this clone: The antigen is undetermined.

Per germline, CDR1 SGHKS and CDR2 YYEKEE (reference sequence). The germline V and J ends were trimmed by 4 bases and 0 bases, with 14 bases remaining between them. This CDR3 has 15 residues. General study findings and limits: In a largely white British group with more females than males, clonal diversity was possibly underestimated.

The assay was immunoSEQ multiplex PCR, and TCRdb's table has in-frame clones only and misses some. The sample lists 150,000 to 200,000 clones, around 90% occurring once. Sequencing was performed on peripheral blood, taken on day 0 of AZD1222 vaccination. This receptor was taken from an adult in good health. V and J are TRBV5-5 and TRBJ2-7, with D perhaps TRBD1 or TRBD2 (5 bases each). The CDR3 reads CASSRTGASSYEQYF. In DNA form, the CDR3 reads TGTGCCAGCAGCCGTACCGGGGCGAGCTCCTACGAGCAGTACTTC.